The TCR beta chain described here comes from a study of T cell responses to AZD1222 COVID-19 vaccine. The assay was immunoSEQ multiplex PCR, and TCRdb's table has in-frame clones only and misses some. The sample yields approximately 140,000 clones, about 87% seen once. Comment on this clone: Its antigen is as yet unknown.

In germline, CDR1 is MNHEY, CDR2 SVGEGT. V lost 1 base and J 8 bases, leaving 21 bases between the germline ends. There are 17 residues in the CDR3. Study-level findings and limits: Unmutated variant regions are reportedly the target of nearly half of TCRs that are spike-specific. Just 6 or 7 people given AZD1222 tested seropositive at baseline. Repertoire collection took place solely once the T cell response had peaked.

This chain joins TRBV6-2 or TRBV6-3 and TRBJ2-1; D is perhaps TRBD2 (7 bases). Sample: peripheral blood, taken on day 0 of AZD1222 vaccination. The sequence was obtained from an adult in good health. The CDR3 region is CASSYFSNLRGADEQFF. In DNA form, the CDR3 reads TGTGCCAGCAGTTACTTTAGTAATCTTCGGGGGGCAGATGAGCAGTTCTTC.